The 24 T cell receptor beta chains reported below all come from one sample, sequenced in a study of molecular identifiers for immune sequencing clone quantification. TCRdb reprocessed the PCR reads with MiXCR, giving one entry per CDR3 protein. The table has approximately 670,000 distinct CDR3 sequences, around 20% seen once; the top ten hold approximately 0.9%. The sample comprised naive CD8+ T cells from blood, with Jurkat cell RNA spiked in. Sample subset: FACS-sorted CD8+CD4-CCR7+CD45RA+ naive T cells. Receptor source: a human donor in good health. Some libraries in this study had Jurkat cell RNA spiked in.

In this sample, this clonotype turned up many times. The chain employs TRBV29-1 and TRBJ2-5; a weak D match, TRBD2 (7 bases). Trimming took 6 bases from V and 7 from J, leaving 21 bases between them. Per germline, CDR1 SQVTM and CDR2 ANQGSEA. The CDR3 is 14 amino acids. The CDR3 here is CSVEPAGAGVTQYF. The DNA of the CDR3 is TGCAGCGTCGAGCCCGCGGGGGCTGGGGTGACCCAGTACTTC.

On this clonotype: A much larger clonotype is one base distant, so this may be a read error. V usage is TRBV28 and J usage is TRBJ2-7; D may be TRBD1 (6 bases). Germline assignment: CDR1 MDHEN and CDR2 SYDVKM. The CDR3 is made up of 16 amino acids. The CDR3 nucleotides are TGTACCAGCAGTACTCCTCGGACAGTCGGAACCTACGAGCAGTACTTC. Its protein product is CTSSTPRTVGTYEQYF.

This clonotype was picked up many times. CDR3 coding DNA: TGTGCCAGCAGTTTAGTTATAGGGAGCCATAACTATGGCTACACCTTC. The encoded protein is CASSLVIGSHNYGYTF. The V call is TRBV12-3 or TRBV12-4, the J call TRBJ1-2; D is unresolved. V was cut by 1 base and J by 1 base, with 13 bases left in between. The length of the CDR3 is 16 residues.

This clonotype was seen ten or more times. The genes are TRBV13 and TRBJ2-3; D is unresolved. The V and J ends lost 7 bases and 2 bases respectively, with 10 bases between them. The CDR3 consists of 13 residues. CDR1 is PRHDT and CDR2 is FYEKMQ in the germline V gene (reference sequence). CDR3 in DNA: TGTGCCAGCACTGACTCCCTCACAGATACGCAGTATTTT. It is translated as CASTDSLTDTQYF.

This clonotype was seen many times. V and J are TRBV7-2 and TRBJ2-1; D ambiguous. Trimming took 2 bases from V and 0 from J, leaving 8 bases between them. There are 15 residues in the CDR3. CDR1 SGHTA and CDR2 FQGNSA come from the germline V gene. The chain's CDR3 is CASSLWVSSYNEQFF. The DNA of the CDR3 is TGTGCCAGCAGCTTATGGGTAAGCTCCTACAATGAGCAGTTCTTC.

This clonotype occurred a few times. This sequence joins TRBV4-1 and TRBJ2-2; 9 positions match TRBD1. Germline values: CDR1 MGHRA, CDR2 YSYEKL. J lost 5 bases, V lost 4 bases, and 8 bases had no gene match. The CDR3 contains 16 residues. The CDR3 coding sequence is TGCGCCAGCAGCCCACTACAGGGGGCGGAAACCGGGGAGCTGTTTTTT. It encodes CASSPLQGAETGELFF.

Turning to this clonotype: A read error may be the cause here, since a much bigger clone is one base away. CDR3 region: CAWGTIRGYGQYF. In DNA form, the CDR3 reads TGTGCCTGGGGGACGATCAGGGGCTACGGGCAGTACTTC. The J gene is TRBJ2-7, the V gene TRBV30; D is possibly TRBD1 (6 bases). Germline values: CDR1 GTSNPN, CDR2 SVGIG (reference sequence). This CDR3 has 13 residues.

The chain couples TRBV6-2 or TRBV6-3 to TRBJ1-1, with D perhaps TRBD1 (6 bases). From germline, CDR1 is MNHEY and CDR2 SVGEGT. This CDR3 spans 16 amino acids. CDR3 in DNA: TGTAAGATTGAAGGGGGGGGCGCATCGGCAAACACTGAAGCTTTCTTT. Its translation: CKIEGGGASANTEAFF.

There are many counts of this clonotype. This chain joins TRBV25-1 and TRBJ2-7, with D possibly TRBD1 on 6 matching bases. V was clipped by 4 bases and J by 1 base, with 17 bases between them. Per germline, CDR1 MGHDK and CDR2 SYGVNS. The CDR3 runs to 16 residues. The CDR3 loop is CASSAWGKDSSYEQYF. The CDR3, as DNA: TGTGCCAGCAGTGCCTGGGGTAAGGACAGTTCCTACGAGCAGTACTTC.

Of note for this clonotype: A read error is possible here, since a much larger clone lies one base away. The final CDR3 position lacks the conserved phenylalanine or tryptophan, pointing to a likely read error. V gene TRBV11-2 combines with J gene TRBJ2-5; D unresolved. The CDR3 has 15 residues. The V gene lost 0 bases and the J gene lost 3 bases, with 11 bases spanning the gap. CDR1 and CDR2 (germline): SGHAT, FQNNGV. The CDR3 sequence is CASSLEDLPEETQYL. The CDR3 region has the DNA TGTGCCAGCAGCTTAGAGGACCTGCCAGAAGAGACCCAGTACCTC.

This clonotype was observed at least ten times. The chain carries TRBV27 and TRBJ2-7; 8 nucleotides align to TRBD2. Per germline, CDR1 MNHEY and CDR2 SMNVEV (reference sequence). The trim removed 5 bases at V and 0 bases at J, leaving 9 bases unmatched. The CDR3 loop spans 16 amino acids. DNA for the CDR3: TGTGCCAGCAGTCCGACCCAGCGGGAGAACTCCTACGAGCAGTACTTC. It is translated as CASSPTQRENSYEQYF.

This clonotype was seen many times. This sequence joins TRBV6-5 and TRBJ2-7; a weak D match, TRBD2 (6 bases). The CDR3 sequence is 13 residues long. Germline V lookup: CDR1 MNHEY, CDR2 SVGAGI. Between the trimmed V and J ends, which lost 0 bases and 5 bases, there was a span of 8 bases. CDR3 coding DNA: TGTGCCAGCAGTTACTCTGGGGGGAACGAGCAGTACTTC. Its translation is CASSYSGGNEQYF.

In DNA, the CDR3 is TGTGCCAGCAGCTTAGCATACCTGAATGAGCAGTTCTTC. Protein sequence: CASSLAYLNEQFF. V and J are TRBV7-7 and TRBJ2-1; D is uncertain. There are 13 residues in the CDR3. Germline CDR1 is SSHAT and CDR2 is FNYEAQ (reference sequence). Trimming stripped 0 bases from V and 7 bases from J, with 7 bases between.

This clonotype was counted many times. The V and J genes are TRBV4-1 and TRBJ2-3; D perhaps matches TRBD2 (5 bases). The CDR3 length is 15 residues. Germline V gene lookup returns CDR1 MGHRA and CDR2 YSYEKL. V was pared by 4 bases and J by 1 base, with 12 bases between. In nucleotides, the CDR3 is TGCGCCAGCAGCCCCCTTACCGGGGGCACAGATACGCAGTATTTT. Its translation is CASSPLTGGTDTQYF.

Regarding this clonotype: A much larger clone differs by one base, so this may be a read error. V usage is TRBV20-1 and J usage is TRBJ1-1; D might be TRBD1 (5 bases). V lost 1 base and J lost 4, with 22 bases in between. Germline V gives CDR1 DFQATT, CDR2 SNEGSKA (reference sequence). The CDR3 runs 17 residues. This CDR3 is CSARGNGGEETSTEAFF. The CDR3 DNA follows: TGCAGTGCTAGAGGTAATGGGGGGGAAGAAACGAGCACTGAAGCTTTCTTT.

The table lists this clonotype with a few counts. CDR3 residues: CASSLELGGLAHEQYF. The CDR3 nucleotides are TGTGCCAGCAGCTTGGAGTTGGGGGGACTAGCCCACGAGCAGTACTTC. The chain employs TRBV5-5 and TRBJ2-7, with 9 nucleotides matching TRBD2. The CDR3 loop spans 16 amino acids. Per the germline V gene, CDR1 is SGHKS and CDR2 is YYEKEE (reference sequence). The ends lost 0 bases at V and 5 bases at J; junction bases unmatched: 9. The variable domain in full, with the rest retrieved from reference TRBV5-5 and TRBJ2-7, is DAGVTQSPTHLIKTRGQQVTLRCSPISGHKSVSWYQQVLGQGPQFIFQYYEKEERGRGNFPDRFSARQFPNYSSELNVNALLLGDSALYLCASSLELGGLAHEQYFGPGTRLTVT.

This clonotype occurred many times. The chain carries TRBV13 and TRBJ1-2; possible D gene TRBD1, 5 bases. From germline, CDR1 is PRHDT and CDR2 FYEKMQ (reference sequence). The CDR3 totals 14 residues. The ends were cut back, 5 bases at V and 0 bases at J, with 10 bases in the middle. The CDR3: CASSRLTANYGYTF. CDR3 nucleotide sequence: TGTGCCAGCAGCAGACTGACAGCTAACTATGGCTACACCTTC.

This clonotype appeared many times. This sequence joins TRBV7-9 and TRBJ2-3; the match to TRBD2 covers 10 bases. V gave up 5 bases and J gave up 4 bases; unmatched junction bases: 9. Germline-derived CDR1 and CDR2 are SEHNR and FQNEAQ (reference sequence). This CDR3 has 16 amino acids. CDR3 amino acids: CASSPQREGSADTQYF. The CDR3 DNA reads as TGTGCCAGCAGCCCTCAGCGGGAGGGGAGCGCAGATACGCAGTATTTT. The full variable domain, with the rest looked up from reference TRBV7-9 and TRBJ2-3, is DTGVSQNPRHKITKRGQNVTFRCDPISEHNRLYWYRQTLGQGPEFLTYFQNEAQLEKSRLLSDRFSAERPKGSFSTLEIQRTEQGDSAMYLCASSPQREGSADTQYFGPGTRLTVL.

There are many counts of this clonotype. The chain couples TRBV27 to TRBJ2-7; D may be TRBD1 (8 bases). The CDR3 extends over 15 amino acids. Germline V CDR1 and CDR2: MNHEY, SMNVEV (reference sequence). V shed 3 bases and J shed 2 bases, with 14 bases lying between them. CDR3 sequence: CASSFRGGQAYEQYF. CDR3 nucleotides: TGTGCCAGCAGTTTCCGCGGGGGACAGGCCTACGAGCAGTACTTC.

Many counts were recorded for this clonotype. The chain recombines TRBV29-1 with TRBJ2-7; D assignment may be TRBD1 or TRBD2 (5 bases each). The V end was cut by 7 bases, the J end by 3 bases, with 19 bases between. CDR1 is SQVTM and CDR2 is ANQGSEA in the germline V gene. This CDR3 is 14 amino acids long. This CDR3 is CSAITGTRIYEQYF. In DNA, the CDR3 is TGCAGCGCTATCACCGGGACGAGGATCTACGAGCAGTACTTC.

There are a few counts of this clonotype. The chain has TRBV4-1 and TRBJ1-5, with TRBD1 as a possible D gene (5 bases). The germline V and J ends were trimmed by 1 base and 9 bases, with 16 bases remaining between them. Germline assignment: CDR1 MGHRA and CDR2 YSYEKL. This CDR3 region has 15 residues. CDR3 nucleotides: TGCGCCAGCAGCCAAGTGGTAGGGGCAGACGGGCCCCAGCATTTT. Translated: CASSQVVGADGPQHF.

This clonotype was seen only once. A much larger clone differs by one base, so this may be a read error. The J gene is TRBJ2-2, the V gene TRBV5-1; TRBD1 might be the D (6 bases). CDR3 length: 13 amino acids. Germline-derived CDR1 and CDR2 are SGHRS and YFSETQ. This CDR3 is CVSSEQGSGELFF. In DNA, the CDR3 is TGCGTCAGCAGCGAACAGGGATCCGGGGAGCTGTTTTTT. Full variable domain (remainder filled in from reference TRBV5-1 and TRBJ2-2): KAGVTQTPRYLIKTRGQQVTLSCSPISGHRSVSWYQQTPGQGLQFLFEYFSETQRNKGNFPGRFSGRQFSNSRSEMNVSTLELGDSALYLCVSSEQGSGELFFGEGSRLTVL.

This clonotype was seen at least ten times. The chain combines TRBV10-3 with TRBJ2-7; D remains ambiguous. Trimming took 3 bases from V and 3 from J, leaving 15 bases between them. Germline V gives CDR1 ENHRY, CDR2 SYGVKD. This CDR3 has 15 amino acids. The DNA of the CDR3 is TGTGCCATCAGTGATGACGGTACTGGAAGCTACGAGCAGTACTTC. Amino acid sequence: CAISDDGTGSYEQYF.

Many counts were recorded for this clonotype. The J gene is TRBJ2-3, the V gene TRBV3-1, with a tentative D call TRBD1 (6 bases). Trimming took 1 base from V and 4 from J, leaving 15 bases between them. This CDR3 is built from 16 residues. Germline lookup yields CDR1 LGHDT and CDR2 YNNKEL (reference sequence). The CDR3 DNA sequence: TGTGCCAGCAGCCAAGTTCGGGACACTTACGCAGATACGCAGTATTTT. Translation gives CASSQVRDTYADTQYF.